One sample yielded the 3 T cell receptor beta chains listed below, sequenced in a study of blood T cell repertoires in COVID-19. Method: immunoSEQ multiplex PCR; TCRdb's copy keeps in-frame clones and lacks some. Of about 150,000 clones in the sample, about four fifths are singletons; the top ten hold approximately 30%. Sequenced sample: peripheral blood. Source of these receptors: a woman in her sixties with acute or convalescent COVID-19.

This clone has a single count. The genes are TRBV18 and TRBJ2-7; D possibly corresponds to TRBD1 (7 bases). CDR1 and CDR2 (germline): KGHSH, LQKENI. The CDR3 is made up of 15 amino acids. The V and J ends lost 2 bases and 5 bases respectively, with 16 bases between them. The CDR3 bases are TGTGCCAGCTCACCAAGGGAGGAGGGGGCCAACGAGCAGTACTTC. Translation gives CASSPREEGANEQYF.

This chain joins TRBV30 and TRBJ1-6, with 7 positions matching TRBD1. J gave up 3 bases and V 5 bases, and 16 bases lay outside the gene matches. This CDR3 comprises 18 residues. Germline-derived CDR1 and CDR2 are GTSNPN and SVGIG (reference sequence). The CDR3 sequence: CAWSTFSRGRYYNSPLHF. CDR3 nucleotides: TGTGCCTGGTCTACTTTCTCAAGGGGGCGATACTATAATTCACCCCTCCACTTT.

This clone has more than one count but fewer than ten. CDR3 sequence: CASSLGGDGYGYTF. The CDR3 DNA reads as TGTGCCAGCAGCTTAGGAGGGGACGGCTATGGCTACACCTTC. This rearrangement joins TRBV7-3 to TRBJ1-2; possibly TRBD1 for D (5 bases). Germline CDR1 is SGHTA and CDR2 is FQGTGA. With 2 bases removed from V and 4 bases from J, the gap between germline ends came to 11 bases. The length of the CDR3 is 14 residues.